This T cell receptor (beta chain) was documented in a study of Graves' ophthalmopathy and Graves' hyperthyroidism. The study, taken as a whole, reports: Most thyroid clonotypes expanded beyond 0.001 frequency were also found in blood.

This clonotype was observed many times. The antigen remains unidentified. Being free of ophthalmopathy for 18 months of follow-up defined stable hyperthyroidism. The study amplified TCR beta CDR3 regions using RNA transcripts. RT-PCR in the first round used HTBI primers; a second-round multiplex PCR followed. From the multiplex PCR reads, TCRdb called clonotypes with MiXCR, one entry per CDR3 protein. The sample lists 400,000 to 500,000 distinct CDR3 sequences; around 20% were seen once. Germline V gene sequence: CDR1 MDHEN, CDR2 SYDVKM. V was clipped by 2 bases and J by 3 bases, with 8 bases between them. The CDR3 has 13 residues.

The chain carries TRBV28 and TRBJ2-7; D is undetermined. Specimen: peripheral blood. The clonotype was recovered from a woman aged 18-29 years with stable Graves' hyperthyroidism. CDR3 sequence (DNA): TGTGCCAGCAGTTTAGATCTGAACTACGAGCAGTACTTC. Translated: CASSLDLNYEQYF.